This TCR beta chain derives from a study of cytomegalovirus exposure and HLA in healthy donors. It was with 60 Vbeta and 13 Jbeta primers that the PCR ran. Produced via immunoSEQ multiplex PCR; TCRdb's table is partial and in-frame only. Seen here are about 130,000 clones, about 70% observed once, and the top ten hold over 10%. Trimming removed 1 base from V and 5 bases from J; junction bases left unmatched: 7. Germline V gives CDR1 GTSNPN, CDR2 SVGIG (reference sequence). The CDR3 has 14 amino acids. About this clone: Its antigen is as yet unknown.

Study observations and caveats: Later findings reportedly placed an Asian-associated ancestry cluster below the approximately 670-donor mean for N-insertions. In a later analysis, TCR beta V- and J-gene trimming showed a link to a missense DCLRE1C variant. Some public TCRs appeared in many individuals, while most sequences were rare. The study assumed roughly uniform donor sequencing depth for presence/absence analyses.

V gene TRBV30 combines with J gene TRBJ2-7; TRBD1 matches 8 bases. The TCR was taken from a woman aged 60-75 years in good health and CMV-seropositive. The sequencing input was PBMCs. The DNA of the CDR3 is TGTGCCTGGAGTGGGACAGGGTTATCCCACGAGCAGTACTTC. Encoded protein: CAWSGTGLSHEQYF.